A selection of T cell receptor beta chains follows, all from one sample in a study of T cell repertoires in cytomegalovirus infection. MiXCR was run by TCRdb on the reads, yielding one entry per CDR3 protein. The repertoire holds about 110,000 distinct CDR3 sequences, with less than 30% as singletons. The antigens of these receptors remain unknown. The material sequenced was CD8+ T cells from cultured PBMCs, taken from culture after CMV antigen stimulation. These receptors all stem from a human donor in good health (CMV status not recorded). Some clones in this sample may be carry-over from other donors' samples. CDR3s include the opening cysteine and the closing phenylalanine or tryptophan. D genes are given only for firm matches. Where a row states a size, it is once, few, many or the class of an expanded clone; other rows omit it.

NA,few,TRBJ2-1,TRBV12-3/TRBV12-4,TGTGCCAGCAGTTCACAGCCCAATGAGCAGTTCTTC,CASSSQPNEQFF
NA,NA,TRBJ2-5,TRBV7-2,TGTGCCAGCAGAACTGGGGGGGCCATGGAGACCCAGTACTTC,CASRTGGAMETQYF
TRBD2,NA,TRBJ2-5,TRBV7-3,TGTGCCAGCAGCTATAGCGGGGTCGAGACCCAGTACTTC,CASSYSGVETQYF
TRBD2,NA,TRBJ2-2,TRBV4-1,TGCGCCAGCAGCCTCCGACTAGCGGGGAGCACCGGGGAGCTGTTTTTT,CASSLRLAGSTGELFF
NA,few,TRBJ1-5,TRBV19,TGTGCCAGTAGTATTCTCAGGAATCAGCCCCAGCATTTT,CASSILRNQPQHF
NA,few,TRBJ2-7,TRBV18,TGTGCCAGCTCACCCGGGAAGGGTGACTACGAGCAGTACTTC,CASSPGKGDYEQYF
NA,many,TRBJ1-2,TRBV12-3/TRBV12-4,TGTGCCAGCAGCACAGGTATTGACGGCTACACCTTC,CASSTGIDGYTF
TRBD2,few,TRBJ2-1,TRBV27,TGTGCCAGCAGCCGGGCCAGCGGGGCCCTCTCCTACAATGAGCAGTTCTTC,CASSRASGALSYNEQFF
TRBD1,few,TRBJ1-1,TRBV19,TGTGCCAGTAGTCTGGGACAGCCATGGAACACTGAAGCTTTCTTT,CASSLGQPWNTEAFF
TRBD1,NA,TRBJ1-1,TRBV29-1,TGCAGCGTTGACTGGACAGGGACTAACACTGAAGCTTTCTTT,CSVDWTGTNTEAFF
TRBD2,many,TRBJ2-1,TRBV4-2,TGTGCCAGCAGCCAAGAAAGCGGGGTCCACAATGAGCAGTTCTTC,CASSQESGVHNEQFF
NA,NA,TRBJ2-1,TRBV6-1,TGTGCCACCTCCCGGGGCCGGGACAATGAGCAGTTCTTC,CATSRGRDNEQFF
TRBD1,NA,TRBJ2-3,TRBV27,TGTGCCAGCAGTCTCGACAGGGTGATACGCACGCAGTATTTT,CASSLDRVIRTQYF
TRBD2,many,TRBJ2-3,TRBV7-2,TGTGCCAGCAGCTCGGGACTCGAGACTAGCGGGGGAGTGTGGCACACAGATACGCAGTATTTT,CASSSGLETSGGVWHTDTQYF